The rows below give T cell receptor beta chains drawn from one sample of a study of cytomegalovirus exposure and HLA in healthy donors. Clones were sequenced by immunoSEQ multiplex PCR, and TCRdb holds only the in-frame ones, with some missing. The sample table sets out 150,000 to 200,000 clones. The sample was PBMCs. These receptors originate from a man aged 25 to 40 in good health and CMV-seronegative. CDR3s include the opening cysteine and the closing phenylalanine or tryptophan. A D gene is named only where the DNA matches it firmly.

d_call: NA; cdr3_length: 18; j_call: TRBJ1-1; v_call: TRBV5-4; cdr3_aa: CASSRDAIPGRGGTEAFF; cdr3_nt: TGTGCCAGCAGCCGGGACGCCATACCGGGAAGAGGGGGCACTGAAGCTTTCTTT
d_call: NA; cdr3_length: 14; j_call: TRBJ2-7; v_call: TRBV5-1; cdr3_aa: CASSDAGTAGEQYF; cdr3_nt: TGCGCCAGCAGCGACGCGGGGACCGCCGGGGAGCAGTACTTC
d_call: TRBD1; cdr3_length: 14; j_call: TRBJ1-4; v_call: TRBV7-9; cdr3_aa: CASSADRGREKLFF; cdr3_nt: TGTGCCAGCAGCGCAGACAGGGGGCGCGAAAAACTGTTTTTT
d_call: NA; cdr3_length: 15; j_call: TRBJ2-7; v_call: TRBV6-5; cdr3_aa: CASGISSDAGVEQYF; cdr3_nt: TGTGCCAGCGGAATAAGCTCGGACGCCGGGGTCGAGCAGTACTTC
d_call: NA; cdr3_length: 14; j_call: TRBJ2-2; v_call: TRBV6-4; cdr3_aa: CASSPIDITGELFF; cdr3_nt: TGTGCCAGCAGTCCTATCGATATCACCGGGGAGCTGTTTTTT
d_call: TRBD2; cdr3_length: 16; j_call: TRBJ2-3; v_call: TRBV9; cdr3_aa: CASSPTSGRFLDTQYF; cdr3_nt: TGTGCCAGCAGCCCGACTAGCGGGAGGTTTTTAGATACGCAGTATTTT
d_call: NA; cdr3_length: 12; j_call: TRBJ2-7; v_call: TRBV7-7; cdr3_aa: CASSPQSGEQYF; cdr3_nt: TGTGCCAGCAGCCCACAGTCGGGGGAGCAGTACTTC
d_call: NA; cdr3_length: 15; j_call: TRBJ1-5; v_call: TRBV5-6; cdr3_aa: CASRKRGDSNQPQHF; cdr3_nt: TGTGCCAGCAGAAAGCGAGGAGATAGCAATCAGCCCCAGCATTTT
d_call: TRBD1; cdr3_length: 17; j_call: TRBJ2-2; v_call: TRBV5-1; cdr3_aa: CASSLAETGGRSGELFF; cdr3_nt: TGCGCCAGCAGCTTGGCTGAAACAGGGGGCCGCTCCGGGGAGCTGTTTTTT
d_call: NA; cdr3_length: 12; j_call: TRBJ2-4; v_call: TRBV29-1; cdr3_aa: CSVATFEDIQYF; cdr3_nt: TGCAGCGTTGCGACTTTTGAGGACATTCAGTACTTC
d_call: TRBD2; cdr3_length: 16; j_call: TRBJ2-1; v_call: TRBV11-2; cdr3_aa: CASSSGGGSSYNEQFF; cdr3_nt: TGTGCCAGCAGCTCAGGAGGCGGGAGCTCCTACAATGAGCAGTTCTTC
d_call: NA; cdr3_length: 14; j_call: TRBJ2-1; v_call: TRBV5-4; cdr3_aa: CASSRQSSYNEQFF; cdr3_nt: TGTGCCAGCAGCCGACAGAGCTCCTACAATGAGCAGTTCTTC
d_call: TRBD2; cdr3_length: 14; j_call: TRBJ2-5; v_call: TRBV11-3; cdr3_aa: CASSLGGGQETQYF; cdr3_nt: TGTGCCAGCAGCTTAGGGGGGGGGCAAGAGACCCAGTACTTC
d_call: TRBD1; cdr3_length: 15; j_call: TRBJ2-4; v_call: TRBV4-2; cdr3_aa: CASRQGLLAKNIQYF; cdr3_nt: TGTGCCAGCAGACAGGGGCTACTAGCCAAAAACATTCAGTACTTC
d_call: NA; cdr3_length: 15; j_call: TRBJ2-1; v_call: TRBV2; cdr3_aa: CASSSSGIFYNEQFF; cdr3_nt: TGTGCCAGCAGTAGTAGCGGAATATTCTACAATGAGCAGTTCTTC
d_call: NA; cdr3_length: 12; j_call: TRBJ2-7; v_call: TRBV27; cdr3_aa: CASSLYSGEQYF; cdr3_nt: TGTGCCAGCAGTCTCTACAGTGGCGAGCAGTACTTC
d_call: NA; cdr3_length: 14; j_call: TRBJ2-7; v_call: TRBV5-1; cdr3_aa: CASSSGQYGGEQYF; cdr3_nt: TGCGCCAGCAGCTCCGGACAATACGGCGGCGAGCAGTACTTC
d_call: NA; cdr3_length: 11; j_call: TRBJ2-5; v_call: TRBV5-1; cdr3_aa: CATRTGETQYF; cdr3_nt: TGCGCCACTCGAACGGGGGAGACCCAGTACTTC
d_call: TRBD2; cdr3_length: 16; j_call: TRBJ2-1; v_call: TRBV29-1; cdr3_aa: CSVGDLRGLAGDEQFF; cdr3_nt: TGCAGCGTTGGGGACCTACGAGGGTTAGCGGGGGATGAGCAGTTCTTC
d_call: NA; cdr3_length: 15; j_call: TRBJ1-4; v_call: TRBV4-1; cdr3_aa: CASSHQGGWDEKLFF; cdr3_nt: TGCGCCAGCAGCCATCAAGGAGGGTGGGATGAAAAACTGTTTTTT
d_call: NA; cdr3_length: 16; j_call: TRBJ1-2; v_call: TRBV5-5; cdr3_aa: CASSLYVAPDFPGYTF; cdr3_nt: TGTGCCAGCAGCTTGTATGTGGCTCCGGACTTTCCCGGCTACACCTTC
d_call: NA; cdr3_length: 10; j_call: TRBJ2-5; v_call: TRBV7-9; cdr3_aa: CASHQETQYF; cdr3_nt: TGTGCCAGTCATCAAGAGACCCAGTACTTC
d_call: TRBD2; cdr3_length: 16; j_call: TRBJ2-1; v_call: TRBV4-1; cdr3_aa: CASSQGTSGSFNEQFF; cdr3_nt: TGCGCCAGCAGCCAAGGGACTAGCGGGAGTTTCAATGAGCAGTTCTTC
d_call: NA; cdr3_length: 15; j_call: TRBJ2-7; v_call: TRBV12-2; cdr3_aa: CASRIPGQVFYEQYF; cdr3_nt: TGTGCAAGTCGCATACCGGGACAGGTCTTCTACGAGCAGTACTTC
d_call: TRBD2; cdr3_length: 18; j_call: TRBJ2-1; v_call: TRBV6-4; cdr3_aa: CASSDHRIEGGKYNEQFF; cdr3_nt: TGTGCCAGCAGTGACCACCGTATTGAGGGAGGGAAATACAATGAGCAGTTCTTC
d_call: NA; cdr3_length: 14; j_call: TRBJ2-3; v_call: TRBV29-1; cdr3_aa: CSVGPRLSTDTQYF; cdr3_nt: TGCAGCGTTGGTCCCAGACTAAGCACAGATACGCAGTATTTT
d_call: TRBD2; cdr3_length: 15; j_call: TRBJ2-1; v_call: TRBV9; cdr3_aa: CASSVEPSGSSEQFF; cdr3_nt: TGTGCCAGCAGCGTAGAGCCTAGCGGGAGTTCTGAGCAGTTCTTC
d_call: NA; cdr3_length: 15; j_call: TRBJ1-1; v_call: TRBV27; cdr3_aa: CASSTPGSPNTEAFF; cdr3_nt: TGTGCCAGCAGTACCCCCGGGAGCCCGAACACTGAAGCTTTCTTT
d_call: TRBD1; cdr3_length: 17; j_call: TRBJ1-4; v_call: TRBV5-4; cdr3_aa: CASSRGGQGGSNEKLFF; cdr3_nt: TGTGCCAGCAGCCGGGGGGGACAGGGCGGGAGTAATGAAAAACTGTTTTTT